This T cell receptor (beta chain) was documented in a study of molecular identifiers for immune sequencing clone quantification. TCRdb itself ran the PCR reads through MiXCR, one entry per CDR3 protein. The sample yields about 510,000 distinct CDR3 sequences, about 21% seen once. The table lists this clonotype with many counts. The CDR3 is 13 residues long. Germline V gene lookup returns CDR1 MNHEY and CDR2 SVGAGI. V gave up 0 bases and J gave up 6 bases, with 8 bases separating them. Sorted naive CD8 T cells were those defined as CD8+CD4-CCR7+CD45RA+. Sequencing used naive CD8+ T cells from blood, with Jurkat cell RNA spiked in. This sample's subset: FACS-sorted CD8+CD4-CCR7+CD45RA+ naive T cells. The TCR sequence derives from a human donor in good health. Some libraries in this study had Jurkat cell RNA spiked in. J is TRBJ1-2 and V is TRBV6-5, with D unresolved. CDR3 loop: CASSYSLGNGYTF. CDR3 nucleotides: TGTGCCAGCAGTTACTCGCTGGGGAATGGCTACACCTTC.